This TCR beta chain was retrieved from a study of blood T cell repertoires in COVID-19. About the research overall: The study drew acute and convalescent COVID-19 samples from the United States, Italy and Spain.

Per the authors' pipeline: How many nucleated cells were present was estimated from reference gene primer amplification. Here immunoSEQ multiplex PCR was the method, and the copy in TCRdb shows in-frame clones only, minus some. The V and J calls and clone size are taken from that table; D and trimming were inferred from the DNA. This repertoire shows about 220,000 clones, about 79% found once; its top ten account for roughly a tenth. Germline CDR1 and CDR2: SGDLS and YYNGEE. There are 15 residues in the CDR3. The V segment lost 4 bases and the J segment 8 bases; nucleotides outside the gene matches: 9.

The clonotype was recovered from a man aged 45-65 years with active or convalescent COVID-19. The chain joins TRBV9 to TRBJ2-1; 10 bases map to TRBD2. Sequencing was done on a sample of peripheral blood. The CDR3 protein is CASSRAGGPIDEQFF. The CDR3 region has the DNA TGTGCCAGCAGCCGAGCGGGAGGGCCGATCGATGAGCAGTTCTTC.